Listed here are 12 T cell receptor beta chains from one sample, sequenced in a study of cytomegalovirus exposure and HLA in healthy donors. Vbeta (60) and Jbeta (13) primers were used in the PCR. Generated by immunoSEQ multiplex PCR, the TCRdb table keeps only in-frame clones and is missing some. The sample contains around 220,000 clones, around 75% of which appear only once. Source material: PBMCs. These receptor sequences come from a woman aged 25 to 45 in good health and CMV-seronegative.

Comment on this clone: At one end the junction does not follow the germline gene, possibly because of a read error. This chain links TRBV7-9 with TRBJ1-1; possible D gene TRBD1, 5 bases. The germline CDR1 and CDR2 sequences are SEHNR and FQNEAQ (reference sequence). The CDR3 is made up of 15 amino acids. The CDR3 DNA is TGTTCCAGCACCGGGGGGGGGTGGGAGAACACTGAAGCTTTCTTT. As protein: CSSTGGGWENTEAFF.

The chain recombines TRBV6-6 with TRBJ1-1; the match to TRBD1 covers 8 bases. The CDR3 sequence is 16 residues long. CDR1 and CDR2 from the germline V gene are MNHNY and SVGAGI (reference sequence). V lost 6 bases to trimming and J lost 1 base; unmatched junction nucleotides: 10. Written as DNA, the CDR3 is TGTGCCAGCAGCCAAGCGGGGACAGGCGAGAACACTGAAGCTTTCTTT. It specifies CASSQAGTGENTEAFF.

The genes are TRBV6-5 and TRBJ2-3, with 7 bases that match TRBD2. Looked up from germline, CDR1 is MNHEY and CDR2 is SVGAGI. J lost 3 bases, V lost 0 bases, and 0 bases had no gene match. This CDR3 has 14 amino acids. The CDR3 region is CASSYSSGTDTQYF. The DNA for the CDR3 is TGTGCCAGCAGTTACTCTAGCGGGACAGATACGCAGTATTTT.

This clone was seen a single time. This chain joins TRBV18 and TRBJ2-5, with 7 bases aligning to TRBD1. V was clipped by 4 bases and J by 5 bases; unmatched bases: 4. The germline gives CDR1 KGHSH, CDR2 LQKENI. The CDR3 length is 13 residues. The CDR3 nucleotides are TGTGCCAGCTCACGACAGGGATGGGAGACCCAGTACTTC. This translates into CASSRQGWETQYF.

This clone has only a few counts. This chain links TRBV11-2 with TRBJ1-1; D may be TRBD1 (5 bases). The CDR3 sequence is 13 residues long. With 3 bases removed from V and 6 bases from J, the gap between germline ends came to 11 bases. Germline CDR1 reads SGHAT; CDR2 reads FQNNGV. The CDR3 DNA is TGTGCCAGCAGCTTGGGGACTGTGTCTGAAGCTTTCTTT. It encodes CASSLGTVSEAFF.

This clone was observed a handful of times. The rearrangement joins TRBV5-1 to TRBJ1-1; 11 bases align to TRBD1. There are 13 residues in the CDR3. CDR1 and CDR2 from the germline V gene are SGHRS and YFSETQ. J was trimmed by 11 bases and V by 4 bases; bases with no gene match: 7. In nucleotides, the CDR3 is TGCGCCAGCAGCCTCGGGACAGGGGGGTTGGCTTTCTTT. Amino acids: CASSLGTGGLAFF.

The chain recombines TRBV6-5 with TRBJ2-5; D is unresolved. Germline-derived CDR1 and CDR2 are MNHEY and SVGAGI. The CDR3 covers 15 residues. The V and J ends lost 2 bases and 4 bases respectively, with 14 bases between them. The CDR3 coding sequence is TGTGCCAGCAGTTACGGGTCCGCCTGGAGAGAGACCCAGTACTTC. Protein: CASSYGSAWRETQYF.

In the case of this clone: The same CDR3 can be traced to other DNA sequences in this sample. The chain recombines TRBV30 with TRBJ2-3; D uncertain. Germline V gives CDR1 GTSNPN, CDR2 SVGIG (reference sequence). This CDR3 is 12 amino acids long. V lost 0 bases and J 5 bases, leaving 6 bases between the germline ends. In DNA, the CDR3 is TGTGCCTGGAGTGTACGCGGAGATACGCAGTATTTT. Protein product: CAWSVRGDTQYF.

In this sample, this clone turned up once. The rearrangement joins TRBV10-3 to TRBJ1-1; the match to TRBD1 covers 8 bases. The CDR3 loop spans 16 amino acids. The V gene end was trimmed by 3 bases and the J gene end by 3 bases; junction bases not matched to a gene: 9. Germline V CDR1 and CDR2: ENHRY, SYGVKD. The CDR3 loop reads CAISEQDRAVDTEAFF. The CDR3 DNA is TGTGCCATCAGTGAACAGGACAGGGCGGTTGACACTGAAGCTTTCTTT.

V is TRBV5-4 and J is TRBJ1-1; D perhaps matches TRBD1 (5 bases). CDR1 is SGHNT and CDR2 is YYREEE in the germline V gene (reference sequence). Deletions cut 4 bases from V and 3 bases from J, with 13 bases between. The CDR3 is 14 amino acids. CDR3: CASSGTAGDTEAFF. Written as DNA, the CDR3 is TGTGCCAGCAGCGGAACAGCGGGGGACACTGAAGCTTTCTTT.

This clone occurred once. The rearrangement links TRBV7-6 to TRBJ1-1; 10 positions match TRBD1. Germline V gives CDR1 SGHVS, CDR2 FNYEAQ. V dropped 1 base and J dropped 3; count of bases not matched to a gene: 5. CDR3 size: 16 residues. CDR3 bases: TGTGCCAGCAGCTTAGGACAGGGGGCTCGGTACACTGAAGCTTTCTTT. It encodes CASSLGQGARYTEAFF.

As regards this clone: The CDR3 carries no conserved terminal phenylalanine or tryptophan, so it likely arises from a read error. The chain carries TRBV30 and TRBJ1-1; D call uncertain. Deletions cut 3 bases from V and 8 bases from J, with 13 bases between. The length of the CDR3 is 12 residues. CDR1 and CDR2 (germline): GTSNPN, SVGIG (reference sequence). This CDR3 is CAWSLFKGEAFL. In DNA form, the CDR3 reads TGTGCCTGGAGCCTCTTTAAGGGAGAAGCTTTCTTG.